Here is one T cell receptor beta chain with its context. Its antigen is as yet unknown. The data stem from a study of cytomegalovirus exposure and HLA in healthy donors. Sequencing used immunoSEQ multiplex PCR; TCRdb keeps in-frame clones, though not all of them. This sample has roughly 120,000 clones, with approximately 90% found just once. The ends lost 3 bases at V and 5 bases at J; junction bases unmatched: 2. Germline V gene lookup returns CDR1 KGHSH and CDR2 LQKENI. The CDR3 has 13 residues. Study conclusions and caveats: Testing in vitro showed a few CMV-associated chains specific for CMV antigens. Among TCR beta chains, those listed as cytomegalovirus-associated numbered fewer than 200.

What was sequenced was PBMCs. This TCR was recovered from a man younger than 35 in good health and CMV-seronegative. J is TRBJ2-7 and V is TRBV18, with 9 bases fitting TRBD1. Here the CDR3 reads CASSPDRGNEQYF. CDR3 DNA: TGTGCCAGCTCACCCGACAGGGGGAACGAGCAGTACTTC.